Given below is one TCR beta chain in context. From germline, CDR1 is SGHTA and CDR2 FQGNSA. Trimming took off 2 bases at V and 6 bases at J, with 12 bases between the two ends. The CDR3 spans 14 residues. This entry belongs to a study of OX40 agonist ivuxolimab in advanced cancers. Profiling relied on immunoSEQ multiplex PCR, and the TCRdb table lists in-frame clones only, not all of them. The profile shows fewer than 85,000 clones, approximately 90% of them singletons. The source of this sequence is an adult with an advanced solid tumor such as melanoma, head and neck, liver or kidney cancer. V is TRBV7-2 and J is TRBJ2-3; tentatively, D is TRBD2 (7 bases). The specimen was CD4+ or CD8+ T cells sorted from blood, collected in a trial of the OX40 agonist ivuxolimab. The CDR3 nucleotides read TGTGCCAGCAGCTTAAGTGGGGGGGCTGATACGCAGTATTTT. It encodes CASSLSGGADTQYF.